The 32 T cell receptor beta chains below all came from one sample that was sequenced in a study of regulatory T cells in long-lasting Graves disease. The time point here: newly diagnosed GD, antithyroid drugs for less than 3 months. PBMC-derived RNA was used for the TCR library. Assembly of TCR beta libraries relied on iRepertoire HTBI primers together with Arm-PCR of CDR3 regions. MiXCR, applied by TCRdb to the multiplex PCR reads, yields one record per CDR3 protein. The profile shows approximately 400,000 distinct CDR3 sequences, around 14% of them singletons. This sample was also put to use in a study of T cells in Graves' hyperthyroidism and ophthalmopathy.

Material: peripheral blood mononuclear cells (PBMCs), obtained at new diagnosis, from a patient treated with antithyroid drugs. These receptors all come from a woman in her twenties or thirties with Graves disease.

About this clonotype: This may arise from a read error, as a much more abundant clone is one base away. The chain has TRBV6-5 and TRBJ2-2; D not resolved. V lost 0 bases to trimming and J lost 4 bases, with 12 bases between them. Germline CDR1 MNHEY, CDR2 SVGAGI. CDR3 length: 16 residues. The CDR3 loop reads CASSYSISPSTGELFF. The CDR3 region has the DNA TGTGCCAGCAGTTACTCGATCTCCCCGAGCACCGGGGAGCTGTTTTTT.

This clonotype was found many times. The chain recombines TRBV7-8 with TRBJ2-3; D is possibly TRBD2 (6 bases). The CDR3 is 15 amino acids. In germline, CDR1 is SGHVS, CDR2 FQNEAQ. V lost 5 bases and J lost 2, with 14 bases in between. The CDR3: CASSLRDWVTDTQYF. CDR3 bases: TGTGCCAGCAGCCTCCGGGACTGGGTCACAGATACGCAGTATTTT.

Note on this clonotype: This may stem from a read error, because a much larger clone lies one nucleotide away. The chain recombines TRBV7-8 with TRBJ2-7; D is unresolved. With 5 bases removed from V and 7 bases from J, the gap between germline ends came to 27 bases. Per the germline V gene, CDR1 is SGHVS and CDR2 is FQNEAQ. This CDR3 is 17 amino acids long. CDR3 protein: CASSKNRRRTSYNEQYF. For the CDR3, the DNA is TGTGCCAGCAGCAAAAACAGAAGACGTACCTCCTACAATGAGCAGTACTTC.

There are a few counts of this clonotype. This sequence may be a read error, since a much larger clone differs from it by one base. This sequence joins TRBV29-1 and TRBJ1-1; 7 bases fit TRBD1. Per germline, CDR1 SQVTM and CDR2 ANQGSEA. V dropped 3 bases and J dropped 10; count of bases not matched to a gene: 11. This CDR3 region has 13 residues. This chain's CDR3 is CSVDRYRGGGAFF. CDR3 in DNA: TGCAGCGTTGATCGATACAGGGGTGGTGGAGCTTTCTTT. Full variable domain (outside the CDR3, taken from reference TRBV29-1 and TRBJ1-1): SAVISQKPSRDICQRGTSLTIQCQVDSQVTMMFWYRQQPGQSLTLIATANQGSEATYESGFVIDKFPISRPNLTFSTLTVSNMSPEDSSIYLCSVDRYRGGGAFFGQGTRLTVV.

This clonotype was seen a handful of times. The chain is built from TRBV5-1 and TRBJ2-5; D tentatively fits TRBD1 or TRBD2 (5 bases each). The assigned J gene may be wrong: the sequence end matches TRBJ2-7 better. The CDR3 has 15 residues. CDR1 is SGHRS and CDR2 is YFSETQ in the germline V gene. CDR3 in DNA: TGCGCCAGCAGCTTCGGGGCAGCCAGCGCCTACGAGCAGTACTTC. This sequence encodes CASSFGAASAYEQYF.

This clonotype turned up a few times. The chain carries TRBV3-1 and TRBJ2-3; 8 positions agree with TRBD2. Germline trimming cut 8 bases from V and 0 bases from J; bases unmatched to any gene: 13. Germline V gene lookup returns CDR1 LGHDT and CDR2 YNNKEL (reference sequence). The CDR3 is 17 amino acids. The CDR3 protein is CASDSISSGASTDTQYF. The CDR3 DNA reads as TGTGCCAGCGACAGCATCAGTAGCGGGGCAAGCACAGATACGCAGTATTTT.

The V call is TRBV27, the J call TRBJ2-3, with TRBD2 matching over 8 bases. Germline-derived CDR1 and CDR2 are MNHEY and SMNVEV (reference sequence). V dropped 3 bases and J dropped 4; count of bases not matched to a gene: 6. The CDR3 sequence is 15 residues long. CDR3 nucleotides: TGTGCCAGCAGTTTGGCCGGACTAGCCGCAGATACGCAGTATTTT. Translation: CASSLAGLAADTQYF.

The chain combines TRBV7-9 with TRBJ2-1; 9 bases are a match to TRBD2. The CDR3 is 15 residues long. J gave up 10 bases and V 1 base, and 8 bases lay outside the gene matches. CDR1 is SEHNR and CDR2 is FQNEAQ in the germline V gene (reference sequence). The CDR3 protein is CASSLVGGRVEEQFF. CDR3 in DNA: TGTGCCAGCAGCTTAGTTGGCGGGAGGGTAGAGGAGCAGTTCTTC.

This chain's CDR3 is CASRAWRQSGSGANVLTF. The CDR3 DNA reads TGTGCCAGCAGGGCCTGGCGACAGTCAGGTTCCGGGGCCAACGTCCTGACTTTC. The V and J genes are TRBV11-2 and TRBJ2-6; TRBD1 is a possible D gene (5 bases). The V and J ends lost 6 bases and 4 bases respectively, with 22 bases between them. Germline V CDR1 and CDR2: SGHAT, FQNNGV. The CDR3 loop spans 18 amino acids. Drawing the rest from reference TRBV11-2 and TRBJ2-6, the complete variable domain is EAGVAQSPRYKIIEKRQSVAFWCNPISGHATLYWYQQILGQGPKLLIQFQNNGVVDDSQLPKDRFSAERLKGVDSTLKIQPAKLEDSAVYLCASRAWRQSGSGANVLTFGAGSRLTVL.

V is TRBV5-1 and J is TRBJ2-1; D possibly uses TRBD1 or TRBD2 (5 bases each). The germline V gene encodes CDR1 SGHRS and CDR2 YFSETQ. The CDR3 has 16 residues. Between the trimmed V and J ends, which lost 4 bases and 0 bases, there was a span of 14 bases. CDR3 protein: CASSPIWGYSYNEQFF. The CDR3 nucleotides are TGCGCCAGCAGCCCCATCTGGGGGTACTCCTACAATGAGCAGTTCTTC.

This clonotype appeared a few times. V gene TRBV29-1 combines with J gene TRBJ1-2, with 10 nucleotides matching TRBD1. V was pared by 7 bases and J by 8 bases, with 7 bases of the junction left unmatched. Germline V lookup: CDR1 SQVTM, CDR2 ANQGSEA. The CDR3 contains 12 residues. This chain's CDR3 is CSGIGTGEGYTF. CDR3 in DNA: TGCAGCGGCATCGGGACAGGGGAGGGCTACACCTTC.

In its sample, this clonotype was seen a few times. The chain uses TRBV4-1 and TRBJ2-1; TRBD2 matches at 12 bases. Germline CDR1 MGHRA, CDR2 YSYEKL. V was clipped by 5 bases and J by 7 bases; unmatched bases: 12. The CDR3 is 17 residues long. This CDR3 is CASSGRLAGEGRNEQFF. The CDR3 nucleotides read TGCGCCAGCAGCGGGCGACTAGCGGGAGAGGGGCGGAATGAGCAGTTCTTC.

This clonotype was observed at least ten times. V and J are TRBV7-9 and TRBJ1-1; 9 positions match TRBD1. CDR1 and CDR2 from the germline V gene are SEHNR and FQNEAQ (reference sequence). Losses at the gene ends were 1 base for V and 2 bases for J; bases not matched to a gene: 5. This CDR3 has 16 residues. CDR3 amino acids: CASSLVGQGPNTEAFF. The CDR3 DNA is TGTGCCAGCAGCTTAGTTGGACAGGGGCCCAACACTGAAGCTTTCTTT. The whole variable domain, remainder taken from reference TRBV7-9 and TRBJ1-1, is DTGVSQNPRHKITKRGQNVTFRCDPISEHNRLYWYRQTLGQGPEFLTYFQNEAQLEKSRLLSDRFSAERPKGSFSTLEIQRTEQGDSAMYLCASSLVGQGPNTEAFFGQGTRLTVV.

This clonotype was picked up many times. The chain carries TRBV27 and TRBJ2-7; D is possibly TRBD2 (5 bases). Germline V gene data show CDR1 as MNHEY and CDR2 as SMNVEV (reference sequence). The CDR3 loop spans 13 amino acids. V dropped 8 bases and J dropped 4 bases, with 15 bases sitting between them. The CDR3 sequence: CASGIRTGYEQYF. CDR3 sequence (DNA): TGTGCCAGCGGCATCAGGACTGGTTACGAGCAGTACTTC.

Turning to this clonotype: Given the absence of the conserved phenylalanine or tryptophan at the CDR3 end, a read error is likely. This chain uses TRBV20-1 with TRBJ2-1; 7 positions match TRBD2. The trim removed 0 bases at V and 0 bases at J, leaving 5 bases unmatched. CDR1 and CDR2 from the germline V gene are DFQATT and SNEGSKA (reference sequence). This CDR3 has 16 residues. As DNA, the CDR3 is TGCAGTGCTAGAGATGGCAAGCGGGGCTCCTACAATGAGCAGTTCTCC. Translated, it gives CSARDGKRGSYNEQFS.

This clonotype was seen at least ten times. The rearrangement joins TRBV7-3 to TRBJ2-7, with TRBD2 matching over 8 bases. Trimming cost V 5 bases and J 5 bases; bases outside gene matches: 11. Looked up from germline, CDR1 is SGHTA and CDR2 is FQGTGA. The CDR3 is 15 residues long. CDR3 sequence: CASSPTQLAVNEQYF. CDR3 in DNA: TGTGCCAGCAGCCCCACCCAACTAGCGGTAAACGAGCAGTACTTC.

Comments on this clonotype: This could be a read error, since a much larger clone is one nucleotide away. V and J are TRBV2 and TRBJ1-1; weak D call: TRBD1 (5 bases). The CDR3 contains 14 residues. V lost 6 bases, J lost 2 bases, and 13 bases lay in between. The V gene's germline CDR1 is SNHLY and CDR2 FYNNEI. Here the CDR3 DNA reads TGTGCCAGCAGAGCCCGGGACGGCAACACTGAAGCTTTCTTT. This codes for CASRARDGNTEAFF.

This clonotype showed up many times. This chain links TRBV10-3 with TRBJ2-1, with a possible D match to TRBD1 (6 bases). The CDR3 covers 12 residues. Trimming pared 7 bases from V and 5 bases from J, leaving 9 bases between. The germline V gene has CDR1 ENHRY and CDR2 SYGVKD. DNA of the CDR3: TGTGCCATCAATGGACAGAACAATGAGCAGTTCTTC. Its protein is CAINGQNNEQFF.

A few counts support this clonotype. V gene TRBV7-3 combines with J gene TRBJ1-1; D may be TRBD1 (5 bases). The CDR3 has 13 amino acids. Germline assignment: CDR1 SGHTA and CDR2 FQGTGA. Trimming cost V 6 bases and J 2 bases, with 10 bases left between them. The DNA for the CDR3 is TGTGCCAGCAGTCAACAGGAAAACACTGAAGCTTTCTTT. Translation gives CASSQQENTEAFF.

The chain recombines TRBV29-1 with TRBJ2-7; 10 nucleotides match TRBD2. CDR3 length: 13 amino acids. CDR1 and CDR2 from the germline V gene are SQVTM and ANQGSEA. With 6 bases clipped from V and 1 base from J, the junction kept 3 bases outside the gene matches. CDR3 in DNA: TGCAGCGTCGGACTAGCGGAGTCCTACGAGCAGTACTTC. Translating gives CSVGLAESYEQYF.

The chain uses TRBV3-1 and TRBJ2-7; TRBD2 might be the D (5 bases). The CDR3 totals 13 residues. V was cut by 2 bases and J by 6 bases, with 11 bases left in between. Germline-derived CDR1 and CDR2 are LGHDT and YNNKEL (reference sequence). The CDR3 loop is CASSQRLAREQYF. The CDR3 DNA sequence: TGTGCCAGCAGCCAAAGGTTAGCGCGCGAGCAGTACTTC.

The table lists this clonotype with a few counts. This sequence joins TRBV6-1 and TRBJ1-1; 8 nucleotides match TRBD1. The CDR3 runs to 11 residues. Germline CDR1 reads MNHNS; CDR2 reads SASEGT. Trimming cost V 6 bases and J 10 bases; bases outside gene matches: 4. Written as DNA, the CDR3 is TGTGCCAGCAGACCAGGGGGCAGAGCTTTCTTT. Amino acids: CASRPGGRAFF.

A single count supports this clonotype. The V gene is TRBV4-2, the J gene TRBJ2-1; 8 bases line up with TRBD1. CDR1 and CDR2 from the germline V gene are LGHNA and YNFKEQ. The CDR3 spans 15 residues. The V gene end was trimmed by 1 base and the J gene end by 10 bases; junction bases not matched to a gene: 9. This CDR3 is CASSQGTGPLGEQFF. CDR3 coding DNA: TGTGCCAGCAGCCAAGGGACAGGGCCCCTTGGGGAGCAGTTCTTC.

The chain links TRBV20-1 to TRBJ2-2; tentatively, D is TRBD1 (5 bases). The CDR3 is made up of 13 amino acids. The V gene's germline CDR1 is DFQATT and CDR2 SNEGSKA (reference sequence). V shed 6 bases and J shed 0 bases, with 8 bases lying between them. Here the CDR3 reads CSAEDTNTGELFF. CDR3 DNA sequence: TGCAGTGCCGAGGACACGAACACCGGGGAGCTGTTTTTT.

This clonotype appeared many times. V gene TRBV29-1 combines with J gene TRBJ2-1, with 11 bases identical to TRBD2. The trim removed 4 bases at V and 8 bases at J, leaving 10 bases unmatched. This CDR3 region has 15 residues. Per germline, CDR1 SQVTM and CDR2 ANQGSEA. The CDR3 region is CSVVLASGRTHEQFF. As DNA, the CDR3 is TGCAGCGTTGTGTTGGCTAGCGGGAGGACCCATGAGCAGTTCTTC.

This clonotype was detected many times. V is TRBV3-1 and J is TRBJ2-3, with D maybe TRBD2 (7 bases). Germline V lookup: CDR1 LGHDT, CDR2 YNNKEL (reference sequence). V was clipped by 5 bases and J by 1 base, with 19 bases between them. The CDR3 loop spans 17 amino acids. The CDR3 region has the DNA TGTGCCAGCAGCGGGGGGGGCGGGAGTTTTGGCACAGATACGCAGTATTTT. Encoded protein: CASSGGGGSFGTDTQYF.

The chain links TRBV4-1 to TRBJ2-1, with TRBD2 matching over 13 bases. V trimming: 0 bases; J trimming: 7 bases; junction bases outside the gene matches: 15. Germline CDR1 reads MGHRA; CDR2 reads YSYEKL. This CDR3 region has 20 residues. The CDR3 nucleotides are TGCGCCAGCAGCCAAGATATGGGACTAGCGGGACCCGGCCGCCAAAATGAGCAGTTCTTC. Protein sequence: CASSQDMGLAGPGRQNEQFF.

This clonotype has at least ten counts. The J gene is TRBJ2-1, the V gene TRBV27; either TRBD1 or TRBD2 may fit D (7 bases each). The CDR3 runs to 19 residues. Trimming shortened V by 0 bases and J by 2 bases, and 20 bases separated the two germline ends. Germline V gene lookup returns CDR1 MNHEY and CDR2 SMNVEV (reference sequence). CDR3 in DNA: TGTGCCAGCAGTTTATCTACAGGGGTCGGACTAGGAGCCTACAATGAGCAGTTCTTC. Residues: CASSLSTGVGLGAYNEQFF.

Many counts were recorded for this clonotype. The genes are TRBV27 and TRBJ1-5; D is ambiguous. Trimming stripped 6 bases from V and 4 bases from J, with 16 bases between. The germline CDR1 and CDR2 sequences are MNHEY and SMNVEV (reference sequence). The length of the CDR3 is 15 residues. CDR3 coding DNA: TGTGCCAGCAGCAAACAAACTACTGATAATCAGCCCCAGCATTTT. Its translation: CASSKQTTDNQPQHF.

This clonotype occurred many times. The V and J genes are TRBV28 and TRBJ1-5; the D is unclear. The CDR3 covers 16 residues. Between the trimmed V and J ends, which lost 3 bases and 3 bases, there was a span of 15 bases. Per germline, CDR1 MDHEN and CDR2 SYDVKM. CDR3 bases: TGTGCCAGCAGTTTTTTCCGGACGGGAGACAATCAGCCCCAGCATTTT. Protein product: CASSFFRTGDNQPQHF.

The genes are TRBV19 and TRBJ1-1, with 8 bases matching TRBD1. The CDR3 consists of 13 residues. V shed 3 bases and J 3 bases; nucleotides not matched to a gene: 0. Germline lookup yields CDR1 LNHDA and CDR2 SQIVND (reference sequence). The CDR3 DNA reads TGTGCCAGTAGTATGGACAGGGACACTGAAGCTTTCTTT. Amino acid sequence: CASSMDRDTEAFF.

This clonotype was seen only a few times. The rearrangement links TRBV9 to TRBJ2-5; a weak D match, TRBD2 (6 bases). CDR1 and CDR2 from the germline V gene are SGDLS and YYNGEE. V lost 4 bases, J lost 7 bases, and 17 bases lay in between. This CDR3 has 14 amino acids. Here the CDR3 DNA reads TGTGCCAGCAGCCCCAAGGCCGTGGGGGGGACCCAGTACTTC. Protein product: CASSPKAVGGTQYF.